The subject of this entry is one T cell receptor (beta chain). The germline V gene encodes CDR1 ENHRY and CDR2 SYGVKD. Trimming left V 5 bases short and J 2 bases short, with 7 bases between. This CDR3 comprises 13 residues. This entry comes from a study of blood T cell repertoires in COVID-19. At the level of the study: Italy, Spain and the United States were the sources of the convalescent and acute COVID-19 samples. In each case, the material was cDNA or gDNA derived from T cells, B-cell-depleted T cells, or PBMCs.

Source study methods: The assay estimated nucleated cells by amplifying reference gene primers. Repertoires were generated with immunoSEQ multiplex PCR, while TCRdb's copy carries only in-frame clones and drops some. V, J and clone size reflect that table, while D and trimming were determined from the DNA. The profile shows some 76,000 clones, around nine tenths of them singletons. The V call is TRBV10-3, the J call TRBJ2-1, with a weak D call TRBD2 (5 bases). The sample consisted of peripheral blood. The receptor's source is a woman between 18 and 29 years old with acute or convalescent COVID-19. CDR3 DNA sequence: TGTGCCATCAGTCCTAGCACCTACAATGAGCAGTTCTTC. Protein sequence: CAISPSTYNEQFF.